This T cell receptor (beta chain) comes out of a study of shared clonotypes between healthy human individuals. As for the study in general: Each donor's CD8 memory used one plate, CD8 naive two, each CD4 subset three.

Positively selected for CCR7, the CD45RO-negative cells used as naive CD8 cells excluded terminally differentiated effector memory CD45RA+ cells. Everyone who donated was a Caucasian adult who lived in Nashville, Tennessee. General study results and limits: Rarefaction showed sorted-subset sequencing was incomplete despite large depth.

It was at deep level that the assay was run. Data came from immunoSEQ multiplex PCR; TCRdb stores just in-frame clones and leaves some out. The table includes approximately 720,000 clones, around 92% detected once. The V gene's germline CDR1 is MDHEN and CDR2 SYDVKM. The CDR3 contains 14 residues. The V end was cut by 2 bases, the J end by 1 base, with 5 bases between. A note on this clone: Its matching antigen is unknown.

The source is a man aged 25-45 years in good health. The specimen sequenced was naive CD8+ T cells sorted from blood. V gene TRBV28 combines with J gene TRBJ2-2; maybe TRBD1 (5 bases). In nucleotides, the CDR3 is TGTGCCAGCAGTTTAACAGGGAACACCGGGGAGCTGTTTTTT. This translates into CASSLTGNTGELFF.